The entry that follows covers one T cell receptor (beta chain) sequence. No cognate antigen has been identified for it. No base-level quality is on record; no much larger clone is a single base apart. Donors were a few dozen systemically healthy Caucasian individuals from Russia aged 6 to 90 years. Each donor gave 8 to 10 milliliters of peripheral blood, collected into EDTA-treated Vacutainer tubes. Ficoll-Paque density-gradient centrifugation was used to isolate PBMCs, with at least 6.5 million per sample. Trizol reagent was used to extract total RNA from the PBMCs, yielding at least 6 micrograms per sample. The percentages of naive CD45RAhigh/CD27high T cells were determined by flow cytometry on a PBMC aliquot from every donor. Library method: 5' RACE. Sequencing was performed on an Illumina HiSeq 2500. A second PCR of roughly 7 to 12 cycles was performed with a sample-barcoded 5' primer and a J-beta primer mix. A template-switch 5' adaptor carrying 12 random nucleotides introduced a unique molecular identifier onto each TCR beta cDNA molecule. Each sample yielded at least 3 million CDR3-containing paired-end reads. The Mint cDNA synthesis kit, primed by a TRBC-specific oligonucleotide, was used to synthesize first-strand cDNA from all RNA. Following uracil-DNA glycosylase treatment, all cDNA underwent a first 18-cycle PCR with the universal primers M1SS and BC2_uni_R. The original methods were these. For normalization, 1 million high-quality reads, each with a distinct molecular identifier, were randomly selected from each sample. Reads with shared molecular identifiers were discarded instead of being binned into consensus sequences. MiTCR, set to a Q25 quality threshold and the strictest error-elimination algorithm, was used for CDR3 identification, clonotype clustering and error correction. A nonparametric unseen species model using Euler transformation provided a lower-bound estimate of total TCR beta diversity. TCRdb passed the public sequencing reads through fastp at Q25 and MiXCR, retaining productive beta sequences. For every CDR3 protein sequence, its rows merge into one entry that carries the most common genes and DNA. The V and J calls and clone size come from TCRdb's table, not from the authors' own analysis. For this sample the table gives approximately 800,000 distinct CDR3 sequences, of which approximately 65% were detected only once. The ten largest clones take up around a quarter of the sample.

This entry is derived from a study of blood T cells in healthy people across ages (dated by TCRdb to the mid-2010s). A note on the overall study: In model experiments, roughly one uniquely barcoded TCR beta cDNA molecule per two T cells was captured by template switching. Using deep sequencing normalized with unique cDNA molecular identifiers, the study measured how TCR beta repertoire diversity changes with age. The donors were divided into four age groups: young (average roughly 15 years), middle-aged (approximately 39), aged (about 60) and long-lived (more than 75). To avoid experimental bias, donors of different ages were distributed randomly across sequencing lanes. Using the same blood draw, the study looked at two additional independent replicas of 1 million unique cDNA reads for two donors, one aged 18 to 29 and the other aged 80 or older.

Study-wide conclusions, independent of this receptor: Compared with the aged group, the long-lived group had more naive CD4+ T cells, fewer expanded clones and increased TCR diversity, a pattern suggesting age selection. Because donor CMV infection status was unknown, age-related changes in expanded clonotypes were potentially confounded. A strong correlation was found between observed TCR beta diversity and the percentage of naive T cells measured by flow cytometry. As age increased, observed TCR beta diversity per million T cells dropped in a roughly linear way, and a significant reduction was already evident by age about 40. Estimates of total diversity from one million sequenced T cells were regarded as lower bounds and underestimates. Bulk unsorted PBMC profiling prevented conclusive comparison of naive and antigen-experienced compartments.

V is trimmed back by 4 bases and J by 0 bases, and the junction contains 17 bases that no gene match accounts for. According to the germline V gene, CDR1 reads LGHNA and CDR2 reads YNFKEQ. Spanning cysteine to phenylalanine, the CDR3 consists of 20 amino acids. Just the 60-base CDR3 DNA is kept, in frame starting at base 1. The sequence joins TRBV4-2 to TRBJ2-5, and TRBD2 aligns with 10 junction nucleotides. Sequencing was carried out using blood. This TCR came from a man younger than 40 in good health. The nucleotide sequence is TGTGCCAGCAGCCCAAAAATCGGGTTAGCGGGGGGCCGGTACCAAGAGACCCAGTACTTC. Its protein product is CASSPKIGLAGGRYQETQYF.